The 14 T cell receptor beta chains reported below all come from one sample, sequenced in a study of blood T cells in healthy people across ages. A second PCR, run for 7 to 11 cycles, used a sample-barcoded 5' primer plus a J-beta primer mix. One entry per CDR3 protein, called by TCRdb with MiXCR from the 5' RACE reads. The data hold approximately 810,000 distinct CDR3 sequences, with 29% observed a single time. The sample was blood. These receptors all stem from a woman of 80 years or more in good health.

Concerning this clonotype itself: A much larger clone lies a single base off, so this may be a read error. This chain links TRBV7-2 with TRBJ2-5, with 8 bases that match TRBD2. This CDR3 contains 17 residues. V gave up 1 base and J gave up 11 bases; unmatched junction bases: 18. The germline CDR1 and CDR2 sequences are SGHTA and FQGNSA. The CDR3 reads CASSLGFSGASYNEQYF. In DNA form, the CDR3 reads TGTGCCAGCAGCTTAGGGTTTAGCGGGGCTTCCTACAATGAGCAGTACTTC.

In its sample, this clonotype was seen many times. The chain links TRBV29-1 to TRBJ2-1, with D unclear. This CDR3 region has 13 residues. Between the trimmed V and J ends, which lost 0 bases and 5 bases, there was a span of 8 bases. Germline CDR1 and CDR2: SQVTM and ANQGSEA. The CDR3 loop is CSVEDGKNNEQFF. The CDR3 nucleotides are TGCAGCGTTGAAGATGGTAAGAACAATGAGCAGTTCTTC.

Only a few counts were recorded for this clonotype. A read error may explain this, as a much larger clone is one base away. This chain connects TRBV20-1 to TRBJ2-1; 8 nucleotides line up with TRBD2. The J call may be faulty, since TRBJ2-7 better matches the DNA end. The CDR3 has 15 amino acids. Per the germline V gene, CDR1 is DFQATT and CDR2 is SNEGSKA (reference sequence). The CDR3 sequence is CSASTSGSSYNEQYF. DNA for the CDR3: TGCAGTGCAAGCACTAGCGGCAGCTCCTACAATGAGCAGTACTTC.

As concerns this clonotype: A much larger clonotype is one base distant, so this may be a read error. The rearrangement joins TRBV2 to TRBJ1-4; D perhaps matches TRBD1 (6 bases). This CDR3 has 15 amino acids. Germline assignment: CDR1 SNHLY and CDR2 FYNNEI. The CDR3: CASTVPGATNEKRFF. The CDR3 DNA reads TGTGCCAGCACGGTTCCGGGGGCAACTAATGAAAAACGGTTTTTT.

This clonotype was seen only a few times. This sequence joins TRBV5-5 and TRBJ2-2; D possibly corresponds to TRBD1 (5 bases). This CDR3 contains 17 residues. V gave up 0 bases and J gave up 2 bases, with 14 bases separating them. Germline CDR1 is SGHKS and CDR2 is YYEKEE (reference sequence). The chain's CDR3 is CASSLDQGSYNTGELFF. CDR3 DNA sequence: TGTGCCAGCAGCTTGGACCAGGGATCCTATAACACCGGGGAGCTGTTTTTT. The full variable domain, its missing parts supplied by reference TRBV5-5 and TRBJ2-2, is DAGVTQSPTHLIKTRGQQVTLRCSPISGHKSVSWYQQVLGQGPQFIFQYYEKEERGRGNFPDRFSARQFPNYSSELNVNALLLGDSALYLCASSLDQGSYNTGELFFGEGSRLTVL.

About this clonotype itself: This may come from a read error, since a much larger clone is one base off. V gene TRBV20-1 combines with J gene TRBJ2-5; D is undetermined. This CDR3 has 15 amino acids. The germline V gene has CDR1 DFQATT and CDR2 SNEGSKA (reference sequence). V lost 0 bases and J 11 bases, leaving 22 bases between the germline ends. The CDR3 bases are TGCAGTGCTAGAGACGGATCCCTTACCTACAATGAGCAGTACTTC. This codes for CSARDGSLTYNEQYF.

This clonotype was recorded only once. This sequence may be a read error, since a much larger clone differs from it by one base. The chain recombines TRBV5-6 with TRBJ1-2; possible D gene TRBD1, 6 bases. CDR1 is SGHDT, CDR2 YYEEEE, per germline. This CDR3 contains 14 residues. The CDR3 DNA follows: TGTGCCAACAGCTTGCGGACAGCAGAGTATGGCTACACCTTC. It encodes CANSLRTAEYGYTF.

The rearrangement links TRBV7-2 to TRBJ2-5; no reliable D call. The J call is in doubt because the DNA end fits TRBJ2-7 better. Per germline, CDR1 SGHTA and CDR2 FQGNSA. The CDR3 consists of 15 residues. CDR3 loop: CASSLEVRPYREQYF. Here the CDR3 DNA reads TGTGCCAGCAGCTTAGAGGTCAGACCTTACCGCGAGCAGTACTTC.

Ten or more counts support this clonotype. The rearrangement uses TRBV5-1 and TRBJ2-5; 7 nucleotides line up with TRBD2. The CDR3 runs to 15 residues. The V and J ends lost 2 bases and 5 bases, in that order; junction bases with no gene match: 9. Germline-derived CDR1 and CDR2 are SGHRS and YFSETQ. The CDR3 spells CASSLGRGVPETQYF. The DNA for the CDR3 is TGCGCCAGCAGCTTAGGTCGGGGGGTACCGGAGACCCAGTACTTC.

This clonotype has ten or more counts. This rearrangement joins TRBV5-1 to TRBJ2-5; D unresolved. The CDR3 consists of 15 residues. CDR1 is SGHRS and CDR2 is YFSETQ in the germline V gene. V was cut by 1 base and J by 2 bases, with 12 bases left in between. The CDR3 nucleotides read TGCGCCAGCAGCTTGACGGCTGCGGTACAAGAGACCCAGTACTTC. This encodes CASSLTAAVQETQYF. The full variable domain, with the rest looked up from reference TRBV5-1 and TRBJ2-5, is KAGVTQTPRYLIKTRGQQVTLSCSPISGHRSVSWYQQTPGQGLQFLFEYFSETQRNKGNFPGRFSGRQFSNSRSEMNVSTLELGDSALYLCASSLTAAVQETQYFGPGTRLLVL.

This clonotype has a count of ten or more. The chain links TRBV20-1 to TRBJ2-4, with D tentatively TRBD1 (6 bases). This CDR3 region has 13 residues. V gave up 6 bases and J gave up 7 bases, with 16 bases separating them. Looked up from germline, CDR1 is DFQATT and CDR2 is SNEGSKA (reference sequence). The CDR3 nucleotides are TGCAGTGCCACGGGCCAGGGGCCCAACATTCAGTACTTC. Amino acid sequence: CSATGQGPNIQYF.

The chain has TRBV12-3 or TRBV12-4 and TRBJ2-1; a possible D gene is TRBD2 (5 bases). The CDR3 length is 14 residues. Trimming cost V 5 bases and J 3 bases, with 11 bases left between them. The CDR3 DNA follows: TGTGCCAGCAGTGGCACGGCGGGCTACAATGAGCAGTTCTTC. This sequence encodes CASSGTAGYNEQFF.

About this clonotype: This may be a read error, as it is one base from a much larger clone. The chain carries TRBV25-1 and TRBJ2-6; TRBD1 or TRBD2 may be the D gene (5 bases each). This CDR3 has 16 amino acids. Germline V gives CDR1 MGHDK, CDR2 SYGVNS. The CDR3 sequence: CASSEFGSAGASVLTF. The DNA for the CDR3 is TGTGCCAGCAGTGAATTCGGTAGTGCCGGGGCCAGCGTCCTGACTTTC.

This clonotype was observed many times. This chain links TRBV30 with TRBJ2-1; TRBD2 matches 12 bases. CDR1 and CDR2 from the germline V gene are GTSNPN and SVGIG (reference sequence). With 4 bases clipped from V and 0 bases from J, the junction kept 10 bases outside the gene matches. The CDR3 is 18 residues long. CDR3 loop: CAWTKLAGGLSSYNEQFF. CDR3 nucleotides: TGTGCCTGGACCAAACTAGCGGGGGGCCTAAGCTCCTACAATGAGCAGTTCTTC.